The 12 T cell receptor beta chains below come from one sample, sequenced in a study of cytomegalovirus exposure and HLA in healthy donors. The study ran its PCR with 60 Vbeta and 13 Jbeta primers. Clones were read by immunoSEQ multiplex PCR, and TCRdb kept only the in-frame ones, dropping some. The repertoire has 95,000 to 150,000 clones, 73% of them found once; the top ten carry over 3.5%. Sequencing used PBMCs. The receptors were sampled from a middle-aged woman in good health and CMV-seronegative.

Note on this clone: The sample contains more than one DNA sequence encoding this CDR3. The J gene is TRBJ2-4, the V gene TRBV11-3; possibly TRBD1 for D (5 bases). Trimming cost V 5 bases and J 2 bases, with 13 bases left between them. Germline V gives CDR1 SGHNT, CDR2 YENEEA. The CDR3 length is 15 residues. The DNA of the CDR3 is TGTGCCAGCAGCGCTGCTCAGGGCCCCAAAAACATTCAGTACTTC. Encoded protein: CASSAAQGPKNIQYF.

The chain combines TRBV4-3 with TRBJ2-2; possible D gene TRBD2, 5 bases. V gave up 3 bases and J gave up 2 bases, with 10 bases separating them. This CDR3 contains 15 residues. Germline CDR1 is LGHNA and CDR2 is YSLEER. The CDR3 DNA sequence: TGCGCCAGCAGCCAGCTAGCATTCAACACCGGGGAGCTGTTTTTT. Encoded protein: CASSQLAFNTGELFF.

The chain uses TRBV29-1 and TRBJ2-7; tentatively, D is TRBD2 (5 bases). Trimming stripped 4 bases from V and 4 bases from J, with 8 bases between. This CDR3 has 11 amino acids. In germline, CDR1 is SQVTM, CDR2 ANQGSEA. The chain's CDR3 is CSVGGLYEQYF. The CDR3 region has the DNA TGCAGCGTTGGAGGACTTTACGAGCAGTACTTC.

This clone was recorded only once. This chain connects TRBV18 to TRBJ2-3; 7 nucleotides agree with TRBD1. Germline CDR1 KGHSH, CDR2 LQKENI. V shed 8 bases, J shed 2 bases, and the junction held 13 bases outside the gene matches. This CDR3 has 16 residues. This CDR3 is CASAGGRGQITDTQYF. Here the CDR3 DNA reads TGTGCCAGCGCTGGGGGAAGGGGGCAGATCACAGATACGCAGTATTTT.

The chain employs TRBV4-3 and TRBJ2-1; weak D call: TRBD1 (5 bases). The CDR3 contains 15 residues. CDR1 is LGHNA and CDR2 is YSLEER in the germline V gene. With 5 bases removed from V and 0 bases from J, the gap between germline ends came to 11 bases. In DNA form, the CDR3 reads TGCGCCAGCAGCTTCGAGCAGGGCTCCTACAATGAGCAGTTCTTC. Its protein is CASSFEQGSYNEQFF.

This clone was picked up a small number of times. The CDR3 region has the DNA TGTGCCAGCAGTGACTCCGGGGGAGGGGCTACAGATACGCAGTATTTT. It encodes CASSDSGGGATDTQYF. The chain couples TRBV6-4 to TRBJ2-3; 7 positions match TRBD2. The CDR3 has 16 amino acids. CDR1 is MRHNA and CDR2 is SNTAGT in the germline V gene. The V segment lost 0 bases and the J segment 3 bases; nucleotides outside the gene matches: 6.

V and J are TRBV6-1 and TRBJ1-5; D remains unclear. This CDR3 is built from 14 residues. In germline, CDR1 is MNHNS, CDR2 SASEGT. The ends were cut back, 3 bases at V and 6 bases at J, with 12 bases in the middle. The CDR3: CASSDSGFVQPQHF. The CDR3 DNA reads as TGTGCCAGCAGTGACTCGGGGTTCGTTCAGCCCCAGCATTTT.

The rearrangement joins TRBV28 to TRBJ2-2, with 8 nucleotides matching TRBD2. The V gene end was trimmed by 6 bases and the J gene end by 0 bases; junction bases not matched to a gene: 9. The CDR3 totals 17 residues. Per the germline V gene, CDR1 is MDHEN and CDR2 is SYDVKM. Here the CDR3 reads CASSPRGGRSNTGELFF. DNA for the CDR3: TGTGCCAGCAGCCCTCGGGGGGGGCGGTCGAACACCGGGGAGCTGTTTTTT.

The chain couples TRBV5-1 to TRBJ2-1, with TRBD2 matching 8 bases. This CDR3 contains 15 residues. From germline, CDR1 is SGHRS and CDR2 YFSETQ. The V and J ends lost 5 bases and 7 bases, in that order; junction bases with no gene match: 11. CDR3 DNA sequence: TGCGCCAGCAGTTTTAGCGGGATCGGAGAAAATGAGCAGTTCTTC. Protein product: CASSFSGIGENEQFF.

The V call is TRBV6-1, the J call TRBJ2-6; D is perhaps TRBD2 (5 bases). V lost 3 bases and J lost 3, with 9 bases in between. CDR3 length equals 15 residues. CDR1 MNHNS and CDR2 SASEGT come from the germline V gene. In DNA, the CDR3 is TGTGCCAGCAGTGAGAGGGATTTTGGGGCCAACGTCCTGACTTTC. It yields the protein CASSERDFGANVLTF.

V and J are TRBV19 and TRBJ1-5; possible D gene TRBD1, 5 bases. V lost 3 bases, J lost 3 bases, and 9 bases lay in between. The CDR3 length is 14 residues. Germline V gene lookup returns CDR1 LNHDA and CDR2 SQIVND (reference sequence). The CDR3 protein is CASSMGGVNQPQHF. The CDR3 DNA reads TGTGCCAGTAGTATGGGGGGGGTCAATCAGCCCCAGCATTTT.

The V call is TRBV10-3, the J call TRBJ2-1; TRBD2 might be the D (7 bases). The CDR3 is made up of 16 amino acids. The V gene's germline CDR1 is ENHRY and CDR2 SYGVKD. V dropped 5 bases and J dropped 6 bases, with 20 bases sitting between them. CDR3 region: CAISPRSAGARNEQFF. In DNA, the CDR3 is TGTGCCATCAGTCCCCGGTCTGCGGGGGCCCGCAATGAGCAGTTCTTC.